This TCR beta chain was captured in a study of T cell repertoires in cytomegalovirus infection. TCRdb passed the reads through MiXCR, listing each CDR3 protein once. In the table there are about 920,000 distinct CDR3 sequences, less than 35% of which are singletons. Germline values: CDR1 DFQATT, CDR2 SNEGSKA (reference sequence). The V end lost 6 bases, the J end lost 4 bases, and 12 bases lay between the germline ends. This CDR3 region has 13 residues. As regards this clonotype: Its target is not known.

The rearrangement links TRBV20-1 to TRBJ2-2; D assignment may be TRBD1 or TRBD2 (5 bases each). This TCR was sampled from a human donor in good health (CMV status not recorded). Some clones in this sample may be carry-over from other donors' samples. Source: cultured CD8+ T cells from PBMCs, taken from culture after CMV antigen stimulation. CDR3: CSASGTVTGELFF. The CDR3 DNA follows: TGCAGTGCCTCGGGGACGGTCACCGGGGAGCTGTTTTTT.